Detailed here is one TCR beta chain. The data were taken from a study of patients and donors after allogeneic stem cell transplantation. Germline CDR1 SGHTA, CDR2 FQGNSA. Trimming left V 7 bases short and J 1 base short, with 10 bases between. This CDR3 contains 13 residues. In TCRdb, the RT-PCR reads were re-called with MiXCR into one record per CDR3 protein. Found here are fewer than 180,000 distinct CDR3 sequences, over 30% of them singletons; the top ten hold 50%. This chain connects TRBV7-2 to TRBJ1-1; possibly TRBD1 for D (5 bases). The receptor was isolated from a human donor who was either an allogeneic HSCT recipient or a stem cell or donor lymphocyte infusion donor (not recorded which). It is not recorded whose cells these are; they may come from a transplant donor. Sequences were obtained from blood, either unsorted or a sorted T cell fraction (not recorded which). CDR3 in DNA: TGTGCCAGCATGAGGGACCCGAACACTGAAGCTTTCTTT. Amino acids: CASMRDPNTEAFF.